What follows are 26 T cell receptor beta chains derived from one specimen sequenced in a study of early T cells in non-severe SARS-CoV-2 infection. TCRdb reanalysed the 5' RACE reads using MiXCR and keeps one entry per CDR3 protein. The table lists some 30,000 distinct CDR3 sequences, about 6.1% of them singletons. Sample: whole blood. All receptors come from an adult who was a healthcare worker with PCR-confirmed SARS-CoV-2 infection or an uninfected control (not recorded which).

This clonotype was found a few times. The chain employs TRBV7-7 and TRBJ2-5, with 12 nucleotides matching TRBD2. The CDR3 is 17 amino acids. V trimming: 2 bases; J trimming: 2 bases; junction bases outside the gene matches: 6. The germline V gene has CDR1 SSHAT and CDR2 FNYEAQ (reference sequence). CDR3 protein: CASSLSGLAGGQETQYF. CDR3 bases: TGTGCCAGCAGCTTAAGCGGGCTAGCGGGGGGGCAAGAGACCCAGTACTTC.

The genes are TRBV12-3 or TRBV12-4 and TRBJ2-5; D remains unclear. The V end lost 3 bases, the J end lost 1 base, and 15 bases lay between the germline ends. The CDR3 spans 16 residues. CDR3 nucleotide sequence: TGTGCCAGCAGTTTTGCCGGAGTAATGGCCCAAGAGACCCAGTACTTC. Protein product: CASSFAGVMAQETQYF.

The sample holds one count of this clonotype. This sequence joins TRBV5-1 and TRBJ2-7; TRBD2 agrees at 8 bases. The germline V gene encodes CDR1 SGHRS and CDR2 YFSETQ. J gave up 3 bases and V 4 bases, and 9 bases lay outside the gene matches. The CDR3 is 15 amino acids. The CDR3 spells CASSPLAGTSYEQYF. DNA of the CDR3: TGCGCCAGCAGCCCTTTGGCAGGGACTAGCTACGAGCAGTACTTC. Drawing the rest from reference TRBV5-1 and TRBJ2-7, the complete variable domain is KAGVTQTPRYLIKTRGQQVTLSCSPISGHRSVSWYQQTPGQGLQFLFEYFSETQRNKGNFPGRFSGRQFSNSRSEMNVSTLELGDSALYLCASSPLAGTSYEQYFGPGTRLTVT.

This clonotype has at least ten counts. The rearrangement links TRBV27 to TRBJ1-4, with no clear D. In germline, CDR1 is MNHEY, CDR2 SMNVEV (reference sequence). The CDR3 extends over 14 amino acids. V was shortened by 6 bases and J by 3 bases, with 11 bases between the two germline ends. The CDR3 protein is CASRLAGPNEKLFF. As DNA, the CDR3 is TGTGCCAGCAGGCTGGCAGGACCTAATGAAAAACTGTTTTTT.

The table lists this clonotype with many counts. V and J are TRBV20-1 and TRBJ2-5, with 11 bases aligning to TRBD2. Germline-derived CDR1 and CDR2 are DFQATT and SNEGSKA (reference sequence). The CDR3 has 14 residues. Losses at the gene ends were 5 bases for V and 4 bases for J; bases not matched to a gene: 6. CDR3 region: CSAQLAGARETQYF. Here the CDR3 DNA reads TGCAGTGCTCAACTAGCGGGGGCTCGAGAGACCCAGTACTTC.

In its sample, this clonotype was seen many times. The chain carries TRBV4-1 and TRBJ2-3; weak D call: TRBD2 (5 bases). Germline V gives CDR1 MGHRA, CDR2 YSYEKL. Trimming cost V 5 bases and J 7 bases, with 16 bases left between them. This CDR3 spans 14 amino acids. The CDR3 sequence: CASSSSSGSYTQYF. The CDR3 DNA reads as TGCGCCAGCAGCTCCTCGAGCGGCTCTTATACGCAGTATTTT.

V and J are TRBV5-6 and TRBJ2-1, with D hard to call. Deletions cut 2 bases from V and 3 bases from J, with 3 bases between. This CDR3 comprises 12 residues. Germline V gene sequence: CDR1 SGHDT, CDR2 YYEEEE. The DNA for the CDR3 is TGTGCCAGCAGCTTCAGCTACAATGAGCAGTTCTTC. Protein: CASSFSYNEQFF.

This clonotype was seen ten or more times. The gene calls are TRBV10-3 and TRBJ2-3, with 7 nucleotides matching TRBD2. The J segment lost 0 bases and the V segment lost 6 bases, leaving 3 bases of the junction unmatched. Germline V CDR1 and CDR2: ENHRY, SYGVKD. The CDR3 is made up of 14 amino acids. This CDR3 is CAIRSGTSTDTQYF. The CDR3 bases are TGTGCCATCAGAAGCGGGACTAGCACAGATACGCAGTATTTT.

This clonotype has just a few counts. The genes are TRBV12-3 or TRBV12-4 and TRBJ1-2; weak D call: TRBD1 (5 bases). The CDR3 loop spans 13 amino acids. Trimming took 3 bases from V and 7 from J, leaving 12 bases between them. CDR3 sequence reads: CASSFRGDSGYTF. CDR3 in DNA: TGTGCCAGCAGTTTTCGGGGGGATAGTGGCTACACCTTC.

The sample holds many counts of this clonotype. The V call is TRBV11-2, the J call TRBJ1-6, with a tentative D call TRBD1 (6 bases). This CDR3 has 15 amino acids. Trimming stripped 3 bases from V and 9 bases from J, with 15 bases between. Germline lookup yields CDR1 SGHAT and CDR2 FQNNGV. In nucleotides, the CDR3 is TGTGCCAGCAGCTTTGGGTCCTCCAGGGGTTCACCCCTCCACTTT. It specifies CASSFGSSRGSPLHF.

This clonotype was detected a few times. The chain links TRBV24-1 to TRBJ2-7; a weak D match, TRBD1 (5 bases). CDR3 length equals 13 residues. Germline V gives CDR1 KGHDR, CDR2 SFDVKD. V lost 9 bases and J 1 base, leaving 12 bases between the germline ends. The chain's CDR3 is CATAEGASYEQYF. The DNA for the CDR3 is TGTGCCACCGCGGAAGGGGCTTCCTACGAGCAGTACTTC.

This clonotype was counted ten times or more. This rearrangement joins TRBV19 to TRBJ1-5, with a weak D call TRBD1 (6 bases). V shed 6 bases and J shed 2 bases, with 11 bases lying between them. In germline, CDR1 is LNHDA, CDR2 SQIVND (reference sequence). The CDR3 extends over 14 amino acids. CDR3 nucleotide sequence: TGTGCCAGTAGCATACAGGGCGGCAATCAGCCCCAGCATTTT. Translated, it gives CASSIQGGNQPQHF.

This clonotype came up many times. This chain uses TRBV6-2 or TRBV6-3 with TRBJ2-3, with 10 bases aligning to TRBD1. Germline V gene lookup returns CDR1 MNHEY and CDR2 SVGEGT. V lost 2 bases, J lost 6 bases, and 5 bases stayed unmatched. The CDR3 covers 15 residues. CDR3 DNA: TGTGCCAGCAGTTACGACAGGGGGCTGACGGATACGCAGTATTTT. It specifies CASSYDRGLTDTQYF.

This clonotype showed up many times. The chain carries TRBV6-1 and TRBJ2-5; TRBD2 aligns across 13 bases. Germline V CDR1 and CDR2: MNHNS, SASEGT. With 4 bases clipped from V and 3 bases from J, the junction kept 5 bases outside the gene matches. The CDR3 contains 16 residues. The CDR3 sequence: CASSGWGTSGEETQYF. In DNA, the CDR3 is TGTGCCAGCAGTGGATGGGGGACTAGCGGGGAAGAGACCCAGTACTTC.

This clonotype was seen a handful of times. The chain couples TRBV29-1 to TRBJ2-7; D possibly matches TRBD1 or TRBD2 (5 bases each). V was cut by 5 bases and J by 5 bases, with 16 bases left in between. Germline assignment: CDR1 SQVTM and CDR2 ANQGSEA. The CDR3 totals 13 residues. In DNA, the CDR3 is TGCAGCGTTTTGACCCAGGGAGTCAACGAGCAGTACTTC. Protein sequence: CSVLTQGVNEQYF.

This clonotype was seen ten or more times. The J gene is TRBJ1-2, the V gene TRBV7-2, with 9 bases matching TRBD1. The CDR3 spans 15 residues. Germline CDR1 reads SGHTA; CDR2 reads FQGNSA. Unmatched junction bases numbered 11, after V lost 5 bases and J lost 7 bases. CDR3 sequence reads: CASSQTRQGVGGYTF. CDR3 nucleotide sequence: TGTGCCAGCAGCCAAACCCGACAGGGGGTCGGTGGCTACACCTTC.

The chain is built from TRBV12-3 or TRBV12-4 and TRBJ2-7; D might be TRBD2 (5 bases). V lost 1 base and J 6 bases, leaving 13 bases between the germline ends. The CDR3 spans 14 residues. CDR3 amino acids: CASSLGAGRREQYF. The CDR3 coding sequence is TGTGCCAGCAGTTTAGGGGCGGGCAGGCGCGAGCAGTACTTC.

The table lists this clonotype with a few counts. This chain uses TRBV2 with TRBJ2-5; 8 bases are a match to TRBD1. This CDR3 has 14 residues. Germline CDR1 SNHLY, CDR2 FYNNEI. Trimming took 4 bases from V and 4 from J; bases not matched to a gene: 5. Here the CDR3 reads CASSGAGGRETQYF. The CDR3 DNA follows: TGTGCCAGCAGTGGGGCAGGGGGCAGAGAGACCCAGTACTTC.

The chain joins TRBV3-1 to TRBJ2-3, with 7 bases aligning to TRBD2. Germline V gives CDR1 LGHDT, CDR2 YNNKEL (reference sequence). The J segment lost 4 bases and the V segment lost 1 base, leaving 8 bases of the junction unmatched. The CDR3 consists of 16 residues. CDR3 region: CASSQVPAGPSDTQYF. The CDR3 coding sequence is TGTGCCAGCAGCCAAGTCCCAGCGGGACCGTCAGATACGCAGTATTTT.

This clonotype has ten or more counts. The J gene is TRBJ2-5, the V gene TRBV7-2; D perhaps matches TRBD1 (6 bases). The CDR3 spans 13 residues. Germline CDR1 is SGHTA and CDR2 is FQGNSA. Trimming took 5 bases from V and 2 from J, leaving 9 bases between them. The CDR3 here is CASSTQGQETQYF. The CDR3 DNA follows: TGTGCCAGCAGCACCCAGGGGCAAGAGACCCAGTACTTC.

This clonotype came up many times. This chain uses TRBV6-5 with TRBJ2-1; 14 bases align to TRBD2. The CDR3 totals 16 residues. V trimming: 7 bases; J trimming: 7 bases; junction bases outside the gene matches: 9. CDR1 is MNHEY, CDR2 SVGAGI, per germline. Here the CDR3 reads CASIRLAGGPGNEQFF. The DNA of the CDR3 is TGTGCCAGCATTCGACTAGCGGGAGGGCCCGGAAATGAGCAGTTCTTC.

This clonotype has ten or more counts. This chain links TRBV6-2 or TRBV6-3 with TRBJ2-1, with 12 bases that match TRBD2. The CDR3 is 22 residues long. J was trimmed by 0 bases and V by 2 bases; bases with no gene match: 17. Per the germline V gene, CDR1 is MNHEY and CDR2 is SVGEGT. CDR3 DNA sequence: TGTGCCAGCAGTTACCAGGGTTCGACTAGCGGGGGCCTCGCTAGCTCCTACAATGAGCAGTTCTTC. It yields the protein CASSYQGSTSGGLASSYNEQFF.

This clonotype was observed a few times. This sequence joins TRBV7-3 and TRBJ2-2, with TRBD1 matching over 8 bases. Losses at the gene ends were 5 bases for V and 11 bases for J; bases not matched to a gene: 10. CDR1 is SGHTA, CDR2 FQGTGA, per germline. This CDR3 spans 14 amino acids. CDR3 nucleotide sequence: TGTGCCAGCAGCCCGGGACAGGAGACTTCCGAGCTGTTTTTT. This translates into CASSPGQETSELFF.

Many counts were recorded for this clonotype. The CDR3 region has the DNA TGTGCCAGCAGCTTACCTGGACTAGCGGGAGCGGGATCGCTCGCAGATACGCAGTATTTT. Amino acids: CASSLPGLAGAGSLADTQYF. This chain uses TRBV7-9 with TRBJ2-3; 13 bases align to TRBD2. CDR1 and CDR2 (germline): SEHNR, FQNEAQ (reference sequence). Trimming removed 2 bases from V and 4 bases from J; junction bases left unmatched: 15. The CDR3 has 20 residues.

This clonotype was recorded many times. This chain uses TRBV7-9 with TRBJ2-1; D perhaps matches TRBD2 (5 bases). The CDR3 totals 15 residues. Germline V gene data show CDR1 as SEHNR and CDR2 as FQNEAQ (reference sequence). The V gene lost 1 base and the J gene lost 2 bases, with 9 bases spanning the gap. CDR3 sequence (DNA): TGTGCCAGCAGCTTAGGAGGGATAGCCTACAATGAGCAGTTCTTC. Amino acid sequence: CASSLGGIAYNEQFF. Full variable domain (missing parts from reference TRBV7-9 and TRBJ2-1): DTGVSQNPRHKITKRGQNVTFRCDPISEHNRLYWYRQTLGQGPEFLTYFQNEAQLEKSRLLSDRFSAERPKGSFSTLEIQRTEQGDSAMYLCASSLGGIAYNEQFFGPGTRLTVL.

This clonotype was seen a handful of times. V gene TRBV24-1 combines with J gene TRBJ1-1, with 7 bases fitting TRBD1. The CDR3 has 14 residues. Germline loops: CDR1 KGHDR, CDR2 SFDVKD. With V trimmed by 5 bases and J by 4 bases, 6 bases remained unmatched. The CDR3 DNA sequence: TGTGCCACCAGTGGCACAGACAGGGCCACTGAAGCTTTCTTT. The encoded protein is CATSGTDRATEAFF.